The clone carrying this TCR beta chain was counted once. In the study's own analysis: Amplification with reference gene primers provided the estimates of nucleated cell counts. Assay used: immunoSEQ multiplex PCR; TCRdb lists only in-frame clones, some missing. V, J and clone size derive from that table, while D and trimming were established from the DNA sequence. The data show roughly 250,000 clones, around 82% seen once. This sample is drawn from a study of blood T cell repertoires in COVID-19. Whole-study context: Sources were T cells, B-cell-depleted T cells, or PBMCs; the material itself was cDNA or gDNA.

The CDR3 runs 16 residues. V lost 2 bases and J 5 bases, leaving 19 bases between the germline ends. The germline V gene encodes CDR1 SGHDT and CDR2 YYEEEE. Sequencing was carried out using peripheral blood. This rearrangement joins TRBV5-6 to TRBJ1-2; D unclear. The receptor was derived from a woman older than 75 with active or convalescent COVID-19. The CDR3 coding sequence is TGTGCCAGCAGCTTATTAATACAGTCAACAAGGTATGGCTACACCTTC. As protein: CASSLLIQSTRYGYTF.